This T cell receptor (beta chain) was identified during a study of cytomegalovirus exposure and HLA in healthy donors. The PCR had 60 Vbeta and 13 Jbeta primers. Repertoires were generated with immunoSEQ multiplex PCR, while TCRdb's copy carries only in-frame clones and drops some. The profile shows 85,000 to 120,000 clones, roughly 80% of them singletons. Whole-study findings and limits: Equally common other TCR beta chains were less clonally expanded than HLA-associated ones, a later analysis found.

Concerning this clone itself: As yet, its antigen is unknown.

This CDR3 spans 14 amino acids. The V gene's germline CDR1 is MNHEY and CDR2 SVGAGI. With 6 bases removed from V and 6 bases from J, the gap between germline ends came to 14 bases. The sequenced sample consisted of PBMCs. The receptor was isolated from a man in his forties or fifties in good health and CMV-seronegative. The V and J genes are TRBV6-5 and TRBJ2-2, with D tentatively TRBD1 (7 bases). Written as DNA, the CDR3 is TGTGCCAGCAGAAACAGGGGAGGCGCCGGGGAGCTGTTTTTT. Residues: CASRNRGGAGELFF.